The 5 T cell receptor beta chains below come from one sample, sequenced in a study of tumor-infiltrating lymphocytes in localized non-small cell lung cancer. Generated by immunoSEQ multiplex PCR, the TCRdb table keeps only in-frame clones and is missing some. The sample contains about 24,000 clones, about three fifths of which appear only once. The sample comprised lung tumor tissue. Every receptor here comes from a human donor with non-small cell lung cancer.

V is TRBV9 and J is TRBJ2-3; possible D gene TRBD1, 6 bases. CDR1 is SGDLS, CDR2 YYNGEE, per germline. The CDR3 contains 15 residues. The V end was cut by 1 base, the J end by 1 base, with 10 bases between. The CDR3 loop is CASSVSQGRTDTQYF. The CDR3 DNA reads TGTGCCAGCAGCGTATCCCAGGGGCGCACAGATACGCAGTATTTT.

V usage is TRBV6-1 and J usage is TRBJ1-1, with no clear D. V was pared by 5 bases and J by 13 bases, with 20 bases between. Looked up from germline, CDR1 is MNHNS and CDR2 is SASEGT. This CDR3 comprises 13 residues. The CDR3 protein is CASSTPVASGGFF. The CDR3 bases are TGTGCCAGCAGTACCCCGGTAGCCAGCGGAGGTTTCTTT.

The rearrangement uses TRBV6-5 and TRBJ2-2, with D possibly being TRBD2 (6 bases). This CDR3 has 14 residues. From germline, CDR1 is MNHEY and CDR2 SVGAGI. Trimming took 10 bases from V and 7 from J, leaving 19 bases between them. In nucleotides, the CDR3 is TGTGCCACCAGGGTTGGGGGAGGTGGCGGGGAGCTGTTTTTT. This sequence encodes CATRVGGGGGELFF.

The chain is built from TRBV13 and TRBJ1-1, with 8 bases aligning to TRBD1. The CDR3 contains 15 residues. V lost 2 bases and J lost 2; bases outside the gene matches: 4. Germline values: CDR1 PRHDT, CDR2 FYEKMQ (reference sequence). Written as DNA, the CDR3 is TGTGCCAGCAGCTTAACAGGGGGAGGAAACACTGAAGCTTTCTTT. Translated, it gives CASSLTGGGNTEAFF.

This clone was counted a few times. J is TRBJ1-4 and V is TRBV4-1, with D maybe TRBD1 (5 bases). The CDR3 has 16 amino acids. Germline CDR1 reads MGHRA; CDR2 reads YSYEKL. The germline V and J ends were trimmed by 3 bases and 3 bases, with 14 bases remaining between them. In DNA, the CDR3 is TGCGCCAGCAGCCACGCCGTGGGGGTAGCTAATGAAAAACTGTTTTTT. Translation: CASSHAVGVANEKLFF.